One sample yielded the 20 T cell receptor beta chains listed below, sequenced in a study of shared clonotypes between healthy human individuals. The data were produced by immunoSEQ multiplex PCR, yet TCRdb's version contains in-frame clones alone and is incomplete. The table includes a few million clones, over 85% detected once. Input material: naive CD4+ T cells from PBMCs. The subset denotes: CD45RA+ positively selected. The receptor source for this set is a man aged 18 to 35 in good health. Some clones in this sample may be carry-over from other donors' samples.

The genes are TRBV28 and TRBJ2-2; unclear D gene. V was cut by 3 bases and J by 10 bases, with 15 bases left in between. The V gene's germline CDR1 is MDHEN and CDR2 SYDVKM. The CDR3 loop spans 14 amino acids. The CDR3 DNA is TGTGCCAGCAGTTTTACGGTAGCTTGGTCGGAGCTGTTTTTT. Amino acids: CASSFTVAWSELFF.

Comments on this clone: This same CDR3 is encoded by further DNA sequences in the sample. CDR3 in DNA: TGTGCCAGCAGCCAAGACGCTAGCGGTTACAATGAGCAGTTCTTC. Translated: CASSQDASGYNEQFF. The rearrangement joins TRBV14 to TRBJ2-1; 7 bases are a match to TRBD2. V lost 0 bases, J lost 4 bases, and 3 bases stayed unmatched. The CDR3 covers 15 residues. The germline CDR1 and CDR2 sequences are SGHDN and FVKESK.

The CDR3 region has the DNA TGTGCCAGCAGTGACTCGGGGCGACCTCTCTCGGGCTACACCTTC. This sequence encodes CASSDSGRPLSGYTF. The chain has TRBV6-4 and TRBJ1-2, with D perhaps matching TRBD1 (5 bases). Trimming took off 0 bases at V and 8 bases at J, with 16 bases between the two ends. Germline V gene lookup returns CDR1 MRHNA and CDR2 SNTAGT. The CDR3 spans 15 residues.

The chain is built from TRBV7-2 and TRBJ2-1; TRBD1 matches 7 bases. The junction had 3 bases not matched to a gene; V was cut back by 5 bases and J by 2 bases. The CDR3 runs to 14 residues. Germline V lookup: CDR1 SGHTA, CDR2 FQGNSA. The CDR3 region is CASSRGQTYNEQFF. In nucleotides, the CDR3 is TGTGCCAGCAGCAGGGGACAGACCTACAATGAGCAGTTCTTC.

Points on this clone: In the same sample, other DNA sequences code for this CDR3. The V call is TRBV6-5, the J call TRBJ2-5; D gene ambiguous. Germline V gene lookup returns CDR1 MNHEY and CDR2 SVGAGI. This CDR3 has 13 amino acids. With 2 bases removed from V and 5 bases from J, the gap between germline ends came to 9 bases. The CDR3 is CASSYEVGETQYF. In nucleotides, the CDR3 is TGTGCCAGCAGTTACGAAGTTGGGGAGACCCAGTACTTC.

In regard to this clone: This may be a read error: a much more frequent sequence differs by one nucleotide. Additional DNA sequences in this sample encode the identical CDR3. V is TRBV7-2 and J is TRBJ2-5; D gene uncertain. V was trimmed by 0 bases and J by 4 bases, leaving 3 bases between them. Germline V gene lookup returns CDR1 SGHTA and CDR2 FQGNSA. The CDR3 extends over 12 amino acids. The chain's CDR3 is CASSLARETQYF. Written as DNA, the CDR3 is TGTGCCAGCAGCTTAGCGCGAGAGACCCAGTACTTC.

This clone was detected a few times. The CDR3 bases are TGTGCCAGCAGCCAAGGGGACTACTATGGCTACACCTTC. Protein sequence: CASSQGDYYGYTF. V and J are TRBV14 and TRBJ1-2, with D maybe TRBD1 (5 bases). Deletions cut 1 base from V and 3 bases from J, with 6 bases between. There are 13 residues in the CDR3. Germline-derived CDR1 and CDR2 are SGHDN and FVKESK.

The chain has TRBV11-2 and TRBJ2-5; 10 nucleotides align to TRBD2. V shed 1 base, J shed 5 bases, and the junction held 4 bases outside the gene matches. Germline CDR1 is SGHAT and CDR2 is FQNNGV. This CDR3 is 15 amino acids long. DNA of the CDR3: TGTGCCAGCAGCTTAGGGCTAGCGGGAGACGAGACCCAGTACTTC. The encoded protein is CASSLGLAGDETQYF.

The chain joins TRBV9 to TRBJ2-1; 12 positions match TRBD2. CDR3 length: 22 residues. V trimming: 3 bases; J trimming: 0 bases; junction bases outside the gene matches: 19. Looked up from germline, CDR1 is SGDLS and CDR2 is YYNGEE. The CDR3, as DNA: TGTGCCAGCAGCGCAGGCAAGGGCGGACTAGCGGGACGTGGGAGCTCCTACAATGAGCAGTTCTTC. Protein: CASSAGKGGLAGRGSSYNEQFF.

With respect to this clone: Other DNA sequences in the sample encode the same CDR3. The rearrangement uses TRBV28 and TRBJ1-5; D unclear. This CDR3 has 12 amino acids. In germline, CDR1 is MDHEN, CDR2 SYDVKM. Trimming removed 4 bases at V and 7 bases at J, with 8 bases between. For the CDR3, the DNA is TGTGCCAGCAGTTCTCCTAGCCAGCCCCAGCATTTT. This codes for CASSSPSQPQHF.

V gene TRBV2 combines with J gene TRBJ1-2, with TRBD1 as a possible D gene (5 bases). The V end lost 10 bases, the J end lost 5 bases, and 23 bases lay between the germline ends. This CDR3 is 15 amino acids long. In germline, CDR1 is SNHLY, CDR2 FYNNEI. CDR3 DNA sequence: TGTGCCACCTCAATAAGGGTAGACAGAGAATATGGCTACACCTTC. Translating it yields CATSIRVDREYGYTF.

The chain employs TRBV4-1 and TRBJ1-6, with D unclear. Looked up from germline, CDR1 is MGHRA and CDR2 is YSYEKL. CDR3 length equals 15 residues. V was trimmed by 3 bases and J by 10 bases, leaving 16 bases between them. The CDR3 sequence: CASSHRLGFGSPLHF. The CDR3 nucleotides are TGCGCCAGCAGCCACAGGTTAGGGTTTGGATCACCCCTCCACTTT.

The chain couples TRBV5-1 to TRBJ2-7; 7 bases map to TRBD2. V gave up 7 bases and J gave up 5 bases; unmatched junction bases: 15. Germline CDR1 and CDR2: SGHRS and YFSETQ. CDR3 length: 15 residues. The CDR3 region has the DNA TGCGCCAGCGCGCTTTGGGCTAGCGGTGCCCACGAGCAGTACTTC. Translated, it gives CASALWASGAHEQYF.

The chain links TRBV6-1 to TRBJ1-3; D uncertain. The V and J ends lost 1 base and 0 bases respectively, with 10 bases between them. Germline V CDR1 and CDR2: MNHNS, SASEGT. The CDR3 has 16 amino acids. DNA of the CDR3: TGTGCCAGCAGTGAAGTATGGCGGTCCTCTGGAAACACCATATATTTT. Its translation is CASSEVWRSSGNTIYF.

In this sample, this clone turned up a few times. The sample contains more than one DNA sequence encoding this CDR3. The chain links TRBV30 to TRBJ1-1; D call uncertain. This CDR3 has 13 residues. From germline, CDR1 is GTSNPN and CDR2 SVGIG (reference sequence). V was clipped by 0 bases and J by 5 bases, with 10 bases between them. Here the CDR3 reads CAWSVRRETEAFF. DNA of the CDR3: TGTGCCTGGAGTGTACGTCGGGAAACTGAAGCTTTCTTT. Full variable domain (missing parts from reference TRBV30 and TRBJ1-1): SQTIHQWPATLVQPVGSPLSLECTVEGTSNPNLYWYRQAAGRGLQLLFYSVGIGQISSEVPQNLSASRPQDRQFILSSKKLLLSDSGFYLCAWSVRRETEAFFGQGTRLTVV.

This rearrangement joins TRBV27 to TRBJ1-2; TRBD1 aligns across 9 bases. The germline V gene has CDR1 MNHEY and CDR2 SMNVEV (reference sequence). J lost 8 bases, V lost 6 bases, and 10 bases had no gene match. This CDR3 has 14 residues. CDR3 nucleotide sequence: TGTGCCAGCAGCGGACCCCGGGACAGGGACGGCTACACCTTC. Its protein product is CASSGPRDRDGYTF.

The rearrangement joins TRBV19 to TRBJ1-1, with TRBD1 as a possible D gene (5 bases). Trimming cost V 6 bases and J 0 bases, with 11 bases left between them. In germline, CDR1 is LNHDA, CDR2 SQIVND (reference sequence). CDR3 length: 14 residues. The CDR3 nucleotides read TGTGCCAGTAGCCAAAGACAGCTGAACACTGAAGCTTTCTTT. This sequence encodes CASSQRQLNTEAFF.

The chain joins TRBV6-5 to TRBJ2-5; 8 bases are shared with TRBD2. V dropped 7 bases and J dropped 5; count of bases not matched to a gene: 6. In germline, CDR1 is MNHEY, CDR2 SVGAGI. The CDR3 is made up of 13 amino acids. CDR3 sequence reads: CASTQRELETQYF. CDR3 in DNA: TGTGCCAGCACTCAGCGGGAGTTGGAGACCCAGTACTTC.

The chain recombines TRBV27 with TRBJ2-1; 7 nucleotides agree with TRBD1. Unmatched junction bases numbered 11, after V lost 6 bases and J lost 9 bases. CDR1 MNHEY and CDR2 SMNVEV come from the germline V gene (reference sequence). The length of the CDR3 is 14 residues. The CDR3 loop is CASRRDTGVFEQFF. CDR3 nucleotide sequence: TGTGCCAGCAGACGGGATACAGGGGTGTTTGAGCAGTTCTTC.

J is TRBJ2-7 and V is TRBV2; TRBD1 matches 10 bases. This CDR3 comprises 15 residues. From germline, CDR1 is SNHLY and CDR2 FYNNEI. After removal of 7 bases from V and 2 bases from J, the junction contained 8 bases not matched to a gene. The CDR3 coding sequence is TGTGCCAGCACCTACCACGGACAGGGGGCCTACGAGCAGTACTTC. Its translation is CASTYHGQGAYEQYF.